The clone carrying this T cell receptor (beta chain) was picked up a small number of times. What it recognizes is unknown. Using genomic DNA as the template, TCR beta VDJ and CDR3 profiling was carried out. TCRdb reprocessed the reads with MiXCR, giving one entry per CDR3 protein. The sample shows some 200,000 distinct CDR3 sequences, 34% of them seen only once. The record originates from a study of CD8+CD57+ T cells in acquired aplastic anemia. Overall study: As sequenced from healthy donors, CD4+ cells averaged approximately 11 million reads.

The CDR3 contains 13 residues. Losses at the gene ends were 4 bases for V and 4 bases for J; bases not matched to a gene: 3. CDR1 is SQVTM and CDR2 is ANQGSEA in the germline V gene. Findings and caveats of the study: Between patients and controls, about 31 CD8+ CDR3 sequences were found in common.

The sample comprised sorted CD4+, CD8+, or CD8+CD57+ T cells (not recorded which) from PBMCs. The chain employs TRBV29-1 and TRBJ2-5; 10 nucleotides line up with TRBD1. The source is a human donor in good health, serving as a control. CDR3 protein: CSVGRTGGETQYF. CDR3 nucleotide sequence: TGCAGCGTTGGAAGGACAGGGGGAGAGACCCAGTACTTC.